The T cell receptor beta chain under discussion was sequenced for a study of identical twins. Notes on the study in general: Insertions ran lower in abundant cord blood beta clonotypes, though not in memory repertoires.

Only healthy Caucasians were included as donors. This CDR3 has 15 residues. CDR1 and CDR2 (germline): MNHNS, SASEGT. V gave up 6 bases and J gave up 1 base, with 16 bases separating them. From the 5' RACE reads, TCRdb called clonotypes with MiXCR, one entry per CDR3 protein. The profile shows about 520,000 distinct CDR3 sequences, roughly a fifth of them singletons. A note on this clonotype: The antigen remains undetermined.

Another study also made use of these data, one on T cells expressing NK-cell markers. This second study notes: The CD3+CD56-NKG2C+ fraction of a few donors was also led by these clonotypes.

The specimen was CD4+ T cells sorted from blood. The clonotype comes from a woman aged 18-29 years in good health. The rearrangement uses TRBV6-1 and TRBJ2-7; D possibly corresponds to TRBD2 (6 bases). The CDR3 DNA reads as TGTGCCAGCAGCCCGACTAGAATTATGTCCTACGAGCAGTACTTC. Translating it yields CASSPTRIMSYEQYF.